This T cell receptor (beta chain) is drawn from a study of breast tumors, draining lymph nodes, adjacent tissues. Per the germline V gene, CDR1 is MGHRA and CDR2 is YSYEKL. Trimming removed 4 bases at V and 0 bases at J, with 13 bases between. The CDR3 loop spans 15 amino acids. This clonotype was seen many times. The antigen is unknown. The lymph nodes were axillary draining lymph nodes from breast cancer patients. TCRdb re-analysed the multiplex PCR reads in MiXCR, keeping a single row per CDR3 protein. This table has some 120,000 distinct CDR3 sequences, about 20% appearing once. General study points: Tumor T cell lymph node origin was a supported hypothesis, not proven. Compared with lymph nodes, tumors were less diverse; compared with nontumor tissue, more. Compared with basal-like, luminal-like tumors shared significantly more repertoire with nontumor tissue. Findings are consistent with lymph node origin and intratumoral expansion of most tumor T cells.

This clonotype was sampled from a female donor with breast cancer. Some clones in this sample may be carry-over from other donors' samples. The material sequenced was axillary lymph node tissue. The genes are TRBV4-1 and TRBJ2-7; no firm D call. The CDR3 DNA reads TGCGCCAGCAGCCGAGAGGCGGCTAGCTCCTACGAGCAGTACTTC. It encodes CASSREAASSYEQYF.